One sample yielded the 32 T cell receptor beta chains listed below, sequenced in a study of glioma-infiltrating T cells after dendritic cell vaccination. Using immunoSEQ multiplex PCR, the repertoire was profiled, and TCRdb retains in-frame clones only, with some absent. The sample shows 80,000 to 95,000 clones, about 83% of them seen only once. Sequenced material: blood, taken before dendritic cell vaccination. The origin of the receptors is a human donor with glioblastoma.

The V gene is TRBV27, the J gene TRBJ1-1; D not certain. The CDR3 totals 17 residues. Germline V gives CDR1 MNHEY, CDR2 SMNVEV (reference sequence). Trimming shortened V by 0 bases and J by 0 bases, and 14 bases separated the two germline ends. The CDR3 bases are TGTGCCAGCAGTTTATCGTTAACAGAGACCATGAACACTGAAGCTTTCTTT. Protein sequence: CASSLSLTETMNTEAFF.

The chain couples TRBV13 to TRBJ2-7; 9 bases are shared with TRBD2. The germline V gene encodes CDR1 PRHDT and CDR2 FYEKMQ (reference sequence). V dropped 5 bases and J dropped 4; count of bases not matched to a gene: 12. This CDR3 is built from 16 residues. The CDR3 DNA follows: TGTGCCAGCAGCCCGAGTCGCGGGAGGGCCTTGTACGAGCAGTACTTC. The encoded protein is CASSPSRGRALYEQYF.

The chain couples TRBV27 to TRBJ1-1; the D gene is possibly TRBD1 (5 bases). The CDR3 extends over 17 amino acids. Germline-derived CDR1 and CDR2 are MNHEY and SMNVEV (reference sequence). V was cut by 2 bases and J by 6 bases, with 22 bases left in between. The CDR3 DNA sequence: TGTGCCAGCAGTTTAGACCATCCGGGGGGTCGTCTCTCTGAAGCTTTCTTT. Translation: CASSLDHPGGRLSEAFF.

This clone was seen only once. The J gene is TRBJ2-3, the V gene TRBV27; the D gene is possibly TRBD2 (6 bases). The CDR3 runs 14 residues. In germline, CDR1 is MNHEY, CDR2 SMNVEV (reference sequence). Trimming removed 4 bases at V and 6 bases at J, with 14 bases between. The CDR3 DNA sequence: TGTGCCAGCAGTTGGGGCGGGGCCCAGGATACGCAGTATTTT. This sequence encodes CASSWGGAQDTQYF.

V and J are TRBV4-1 and TRBJ2-3; 10 nucleotides match TRBD2. The CDR3 extends over 15 amino acids. The V segment lost 2 bases and the J segment 5 bases; nucleotides outside the gene matches: 4. Looked up from germline, CDR1 is MGHRA and CDR2 is YSYEKL. CDR3 coding DNA: TGCGCCAGCAGCCAACTACTAGCGGGGATAGATACGCAGTATTTT. The encoded protein is CASSQLLAGIDTQYF.

The chain has TRBV29-1 and TRBJ2-7; the D gene is possibly TRBD2 (5 bases). CDR3 length: 14 residues. V was trimmed by 5 bases and J by 3 bases, leaving 17 bases between them. The germline gives CDR1 SQVTM, CDR2 ANQGSEA. CDR3 in amino acids: CSVKRPDFDYEQYF. The CDR3, as DNA: TGCAGCGTTAAAAGACCGGACTTTGACTACGAGCAGTACTTC.

This clone was recorded a few times. V usage is TRBV19 and J usage is TRBJ1-6, with D perhaps TRBD1 (5 bases). The CDR3 runs 16 residues. Germline CDR1 and CDR2: LNHDA and SQIVND (reference sequence). V was shortened by 6 bases and J by 0 bases, with 12 bases between the two germline ends. CDR3 DNA: TGTGCCAGTAGCGACGGGACTAGCTCCTATAATTCACCCCTCCACTTT. It encodes CASSDGTSSYNSPLHF.

This clone was picked up one time. V usage is TRBV5-1 and J usage is TRBJ2-3; TRBD2 matches 8 bases. The CDR3 sequence is 15 residues long. Germline V lookup: CDR1 SGHRS, CDR2 YFSETQ. V lost 2 bases and J lost 4; bases outside the gene matches: 6. This CDR3 is CASSFPAGVADTQYF. CDR3 DNA: TGCGCCAGCAGCTTCCCAGCGGGGGTGGCAGATACGCAGTATTTT.

The CDR3 region has the DNA TGCGCCAGCAGCTGGGAAAACAGGGCGGTTATGGGGCAGTATTTT. Translation: CASSWENRAVMGQYF. This chain uses TRBV5-1 with TRBJ2-3; TRBD1 might be the D (6 bases). The CDR3 runs to 15 residues. Looked up from germline, CDR1 is SGHRS and CDR2 is YFSETQ. V lost 3 bases, J lost 11 bases, and 22 bases lay in between. Full variable domain (missing parts from reference TRBV5-1 and TRBJ2-3): KAGVTQTPRYLIKTRGQQVTLSCSPISGHRSVSWYQQTPGQGLQFLFEYFSETQRNKGNFPGRFSGRQFSNSRSEMNVSTLELGDSALYLCASSWENRAVMGQYFGPGTRLTVL.

The chain recombines TRBV4-2 with TRBJ2-3; the match to TRBD2 covers 12 bases. Trimming took 2 bases from V and 0 from J; bases not matched to a gene: 12. Germline V lookup: CDR1 LGHNA, CDR2 YNFKEQ. This CDR3 contains 20 residues. The CDR3 nucleotides are TGTGCCAGCAGCCAACCTTCAGGACTAGCGGGACTTCCTAGCACAGATACGCAGTATTTT. Its protein product is CASSQPSGLAGLPSTDTQYF.

This rearrangement joins TRBV4-3 to TRBJ1-4; 8 bases are a match to TRBD1. CDR1 LGHNA and CDR2 YSLEER come from the germline V gene. V dropped 0 bases and J dropped 8; count of bases not matched to a gene: 8. The CDR3 loop spans 16 amino acids. CDR3 sequence (DNA): TGCGCCAGCAGCCAAGATCCCAGGGGGCGTAGCGAAAAACTGTTTTTT. Its translation is CASSQDPRGRSEKLFF.

This clone was seen a few times. The chain uses TRBV4-1 and TRBJ1-5; D is possibly TRBD1 (6 bases). Germline V CDR1 and CDR2: MGHRA, YSYEKL. Trimming took off 0 bases at V and 1 base at J, with 16 bases between the two ends. The CDR3 loop spans 18 amino acids. For the CDR3, the DNA is TGCGCCAGCAGCCAAGACGGGTCCACAGGGAGAAGCAATCAGCCCCAGCATTTT. Residues: CASSQDGSTGRSNQPQHF.

This clone has just one count. This chain uses TRBV7-6 with TRBJ2-1, with D possibly being TRBD1 (6 bases). V was shortened by 4 bases and J by 2 bases, with 21 bases between the two germline ends. Germline CDR1 SGHVS, CDR2 FNYEAQ. This CDR3 contains 18 residues. The CDR3 nucleotides are TGTGCCAGCAGCTCGTACACTACTCAGGGGATCCCCTACAATGAGCAGTTCTTC. Translated, it gives CASSSYTTQGIPYNEQFF.

This clone was found a few times. The V gene is TRBV6-4, the J gene TRBJ1-1; TRBD1 is a possible D gene (5 bases). The CDR3 totals 13 residues. CDR1 is MRHNA, CDR2 SNTAGT, per germline. V was shortened by 3 bases and J by 2 bases, with 7 bases between the two germline ends. CDR3 bases: TGTGCCAGCAGTGAGGGGCGAAACACTGAAGCTTTCTTT. Translating gives CASSEGRNTEAFF.

This chain joins TRBV7-9 and TRBJ2-7, with 7 positions matching TRBD1. The germline gives CDR1 SEHNR, CDR2 FQNEAQ (reference sequence). The CDR3 is 16 amino acids. V dropped 0 bases and J dropped 0; count of bases not matched to a gene: 5. The CDR3: CASSLAWQGDSYEQYF. The CDR3 DNA reads as TGTGCCAGCAGCTTAGCGTGGCAGGGGGACTCCTACGAGCAGTACTTC. Combining the CDR3 with reference TRBV7-9 and TRBJ2-7 gives the whole variable domain DTGVSQNPRHKITKRGQNVTFRCDPISEHNRLYWYRQTLGQGPEFLTYFQNEAQLEKSRLLSDRFSAERPKGSFSTLEIQRTEQGDSAMYLCASSLAWQGDSYEQYFGPGTRLTVT.

This chain joins TRBV30 and TRBJ2-5, with a weak D call TRBD2 (5 bases). Trimming shortened V by 7 bases and J by 7 bases, and 16 bases separated the two germline ends. The CDR3 is 12 residues long. The V gene's germline CDR1 is GTSNPN and CDR2 SVGIG (reference sequence). This CDR3 reads CAFDRAGGTQYF. In DNA form, the CDR3 reads TGTGCCTTTGACCGGGCAGGAGGGACCCAGTACTTC.

The J gene is TRBJ2-3, the V gene TRBV7-9; 14 bases map to TRBD2. The CDR3 extends over 16 amino acids. Germline-derived CDR1 and CDR2 are SEHNR and FQNEAQ (reference sequence). The V gene end was trimmed by 7 bases and the J gene end by 3 bases; junction bases not matched to a gene: 6. The CDR3 sequence: CASTIGTSGGTDTQYF. The CDR3 coding sequence is TGTGCCAGCACCATAGGGACTAGCGGGGGTACAGATACGCAGTATTTT.

This chain joins TRBV7-9 and TRBJ2-1; TRBD2 matches 11 bases. Trimming removed 7 bases from V and 4 bases from J; junction bases left unmatched: 6. The CDR3 has 15 residues. From germline, CDR1 is SEHNR and CDR2 FQNEAQ (reference sequence). CDR3 loop: CASNYGTSGYNEQFF. The DNA for the CDR3 is TGTGCCAGCAATTATGGGACTAGCGGTTACAATGAGCAGTTCTTC. The full variable domain, its missing parts supplied by reference TRBV7-9 and TRBJ2-1, is DTGVSQNPRHKITKRGQNVTFRCDPISEHNRLYWYRQTLGQGPEFLTYFQNEAQLEKSRLLSDRFSAERPKGSFSTLEIQRTEQGDSAMYLCASNYGTSGYNEQFFGPGTRLTVL.

This sequence joins TRBV5-1 and TRBJ2-1; D may be TRBD2 (5 bases). The CDR3 is 14 residues long. V lost 4 bases and J lost 3, with 11 bases in between. CDR1 is SGHRS and CDR2 is YFSETQ in the germline V gene. The chain's CDR3 is CASSPEAGYNEQFF. For the CDR3, the DNA is TGCGCCAGCAGCCCGGAGGCAGGCTACAATGAGCAGTTCTTC.

The CDR3 loop is CASSVGGLADPYEQYF. DNA for the CDR3: TGTGCCAGCAGCGTAGGGGGACTAGCGGATCCCTACGAGCAGTACTTC. This chain joins TRBV9 and TRBJ2-7; 11 bases fit TRBD2. This CDR3 comprises 16 residues. Germline-derived CDR1 and CDR2 are SGDLS and YYNGEE. Trimming cost V 0 bases and J 2 bases; bases outside gene matches: 4.

This chain joins TRBV5-1 and TRBJ1-3, with a tentative D call TRBD1 (5 bases). This CDR3 contains 15 residues. Trimming shortened V by 6 bases and J by 2 bases, and 15 bases separated the two germline ends. CDR1 and CDR2 from the germline V gene are SGHRS and YFSETQ. CDR3 residues: CASTVAGGTGNTIYF. The CDR3 DNA reads TGCGCCAGCACCGTGGCGGGGGGGACTGGAAACACCATATATTTT.

DNA of the CDR3: TGTGCCAGCAGCCCCGGGACAGGGGGCAAGCGTTCACCCCTCCACTTT. This codes for CASSPGTGGKRSPLHF. The chain links TRBV5-4 to TRBJ1-6, with 12 nucleotides matching TRBD1. V shed 4 bases, J shed 9 bases, and the junction held 8 bases outside the gene matches. This CDR3 has 16 residues. The germline V gene has CDR1 SGHNT and CDR2 YYREEE (reference sequence).

The chain uses TRBV7-6 and TRBJ2-1; D call uncertain. V was pared by 4 bases and J by 7 bases, with 11 bases between. In germline, CDR1 is SGHVS, CDR2 FNYEAQ. The CDR3 contains 13 residues. The CDR3 reads CASSSTVANEQFF. CDR3 DNA: TGTGCCAGCAGCTCCACTGTTGCGAATGAGCAGTTCTTC. Variable domain in full (rest from reference TRBV7-6 and TRBJ2-1): GAGVSQSPRYKVTKRGQDVALRCDPISGHVSLYWYRQALGQGPEFLTYFNYEAQQDKSGLPNDRFSAERPEGSISTLTIQRTEQRDSAMYRCASSSTVANEQFFGPGTRLTVL.

The rearrangement uses TRBV13 and TRBJ2-3; TRBD2 agrees at 9 bases. J was trimmed by 4 bases and V by 0 bases; bases with no gene match: 5. Germline loops: CDR1 PRHDT, CDR2 FYEKMQ (reference sequence). This CDR3 region has 16 residues. In DNA form, the CDR3 reads TGTGCCAGCAGCTTAGGCCAAGCGGGAGGAGCAGATACGCAGTATTTT. This gives the protein CASSLGQAGGADTQYF.

The rearrangement uses TRBV4-1 and TRBJ2-5, with a tentative D call TRBD1 (5 bases). Trimming took off 2 bases at V and 5 bases at J, with 12 bases between the two ends. The CDR3 is 14 amino acids. Germline V gene lookup returns CDR1 MGHRA and CDR2 YSYEKL. The CDR3: CASSQHDSQETQYF. Written as DNA, the CDR3 is TGCGCCAGCAGCCAACACGACAGCCAGGAGACCCAGTACTTC.

The chain is built from TRBV23-1 and TRBJ1-2; 8 nucleotides agree with TRBD1. TRBV23-1 is treated as an ORF (open reading frame) with a function not yet certain. The CDR3 is made up of 13 amino acids. J lost 8 bases, V lost 3 bases, and 5 bases had no gene match. Here the CDR3 reads CASSHGQGKGYTF. The CDR3 region has the DNA TGCGCCAGCAGTCACGGACAGGGCAAAGGCTACACCTTC.

This sequence joins TRBV7-2 and TRBJ2-3; 7 nucleotides agree with TRBD2. The CDR3 consists of 14 residues. Per the germline V gene, CDR1 is SGHTA and CDR2 is FQGNSA. V was pared by 6 bases and J by 5 bases, with 8 bases of the junction left unmatched. In DNA form, the CDR3 reads TGTGCCAGCAGTACGGACTGGGGGGGAGATACGCAGTATTTT. This translates into CASSTDWGGDTQYF.

This rearrangement joins TRBV11-1 to TRBJ2-1; perhaps TRBD2 as D (5 bases). There are 13 residues in the CDR3. The ends were cut back, 1 base at V and 9 bases at J, with 10 bases in the middle. Per the germline V gene, CDR1 is SGHAT and CDR2 is FQDESV (reference sequence). CDR3: CASSLVPGSEQFF. CDR3 coding DNA: TGTGCCAGCAGCTTAGTTCCGGGAAGTGAGCAGTTCTTC.

J is TRBJ1-5 and V is TRBV19; no clear D gene. V was pared by 7 bases and J by 5 bases, with 15 bases between. Germline CDR1 is LNHDA and CDR2 is SQIVND (reference sequence). This CDR3 has 14 amino acids. The CDR3 region is CASTFRGSHQPQHF. DNA for the CDR3: TGTGCCAGTACCTTCCGGGGTTCCCATCAGCCCCAGCATTTT.

V usage is TRBV18 and J usage is TRBJ1-4; TRBD1 matches at 7 bases. V shed 3 bases, J shed 2 bases, and the junction held 6 bases outside the gene matches. CDR3 length: 16 amino acids. The germline gives CDR1 KGHSH, CDR2 LQKENI. The CDR3 protein is CASSPLDRATNEKLFF. The DNA for the CDR3 is TGTGCCAGCTCACCCCTCGACAGGGCCACTAATGAAAAACTGTTTTTT.

CDR3 amino acids: CASSERQGKYQETQYF. CDR3 coding DNA: TGTGCCAGCAGCGAGAGACAGGGAAAGTACCAAGAGACCCAGTACTTC. V and J are TRBV7-9 and TRBJ2-5, with 7 bases lining up with TRBD1. Germline-derived CDR1 and CDR2 are SEHNR and FQNEAQ (reference sequence). This CDR3 is built from 16 residues. V trimming: 5 bases; J trimming: 0 bases; junction bases outside the gene matches: 9.

The gene calls are TRBV19 and TRBJ2-1, with 11 bases identical to TRBD1. After removal of 5 bases from V and 0 bases from J, the junction contained 3 bases not matched to a gene. The germline V gene has CDR1 LNHDA and CDR2 SQIVND (reference sequence). The CDR3 extends over 16 amino acids. In nucleotides, the CDR3 is TGTGCCAGTAGTCTCGGGACAGGGGGCTCCTACAATGAGCAGTTCTTC. As protein: CASSLGTGGSYNEQFF.